The 21 T cell receptor beta chains given below trace back to one sample, sequenced in a study of blood T cell repertoires in COVID-19. Measured with immunoSEQ multiplex PCR; TCRdb has only the in-frame clones, and not every one. This sample yields approximately 380,000 clones, of which 85% are seen a single time; 3% to 4.5% belongs to the top ten. Sequencing used peripheral blood. Receptor source: a woman aged 18-29 years with acute or convalescent COVID-19.

The chain uses TRBV2 and TRBJ1-5, with 8 nucleotides matching TRBD1. V lost 4 bases and J lost 5; bases outside the gene matches: 4. The CDR3 is 14 residues long. Germline V CDR1 and CDR2: SNHLY, FYNNEI. The CDR3 bases are TGTGCCAGCAGTGTCCTGGGACAGGATCAGCCCCAGCATTTT. It is translated as CASSVLGQDQPQHF. The full variable domain, with the rest looked up from reference TRBV2 and TRBJ1-5, is EPEVTQTPSHQVTQMGQEVILRCVPISNHLYFYWYRQILGQKVEFLVSFYNNEISEKSEIFDDQFSVERPDGSNFTLKIRSTKLEDSAMYFCASSVLGQDQPQHFGDGTRLSIL.

This clone has a handful of counts. In DNA, the CDR3 is TGTGCCAGCAGCTTACCCCCTACAGGGGGCCTTGGGGGCTACACCTTC. The encoded protein is CASSLPPTGGLGGYTF. The J gene is TRBJ1-2, the V gene TRBV11-2; 9 positions match TRBD1. The CDR3 covers 16 residues. The junction had 12 bases not matched to a gene; V was cut back by 2 bases and J by 8 bases. Germline values: CDR1 SGHAT, CDR2 FQNNGV.

The V and J genes are TRBV19 and TRBJ1-1; D is uncertain. Between the trimmed V and J ends, which lost 6 bases and 7 bases, there was a span of 24 bases. This CDR3 comprises 16 residues. Germline-derived CDR1 and CDR2 are LNHDA and SQIVND (reference sequence). The CDR3 region is CASRVLTGSQSGEAFF. The DNA for the CDR3 is TGTGCCAGTAGAGTACTTACCGGGTCCCAATCGGGTGAAGCTTTCTTT.

V gene TRBV30 combines with J gene TRBJ1-2, with 8 bases aligning to TRBD1. Germline CDR1 and CDR2: GTSNPN and SVGIG (reference sequence). The CDR3 contains 20 residues. With 0 bases clipped from V and 7 bases from J, the junction kept 25 bases outside the gene matches. CDR3 in amino acids: CAWSVRKVKQGAFAFGGYTF. In DNA, the CDR3 is TGTGCCTGGAGTGTACGCAAGGTCAAGCAGGGGGCGTTTGCATTTGGTGGCTACACCTTC.

The chain recombines TRBV19 with TRBJ1-5; TRBD1 might be the D (5 bases). Germline assignment: CDR1 LNHDA and CDR2 SQIVND (reference sequence). The CDR3 loop spans 13 amino acids. Trimming shortened V by 6 bases and J by 5 bases, and 11 bases separated the two germline ends. In DNA, the CDR3 is TGTGCCAGTAGCGACAGCAATGATCAGCCCCAGCATTTT. This sequence encodes CASSDSNDQPQHF.

This clone was detected ten times or more. Other DNA sequences in this sample translate to the same CDR3. The genes are TRBV7-2 and TRBJ2-5; TRBD1 matches at 7 bases. The CDR3 is 14 residues long. Germline loops: CDR1 SGHTA, CDR2 FQGNSA. Trimming at V came to 5 bases and at J to 3 bases, leaving 6 bases not matched to a gene. CDR3 sequence reads: CASSPNRGKETQYF. The DNA for the CDR3 is TGTGCCAGCAGCCCTAACAGGGGTAAAGAGACCCAGTACTTC. Supplemented by reference TRBV7-2 and TRBJ2-5, the full variable domain reads GAGVSQSPSNKVTEKGKDVELRCDPISGHTALYWYRQSLGQGLEFLIYFQGNSAPDKSGLPSDRFSAERTGGSVSTLTIQRTQQEDSAVYLCASSPNRGKETQYFGPGTRLLVL.

This clone was observed a few times. The J gene is TRBJ1-3, the V gene TRBV30, with 8 bases that match TRBD1. This CDR3 spans 18 amino acids. Germline V lookup: CDR1 GTSNPN, CDR2 SVGIG (reference sequence). The V segment lost 4 bases and the J segment 0 bases; nucleotides outside the gene matches: 14. The CDR3 loop reads CAWKSLGQGGTSGNTIYF. The CDR3 DNA reads as TGTGCCTGGAAAAGCTTAGGACAGGGTGGCACCTCTGGAAACACCATATATTTT.

This chain joins TRBV12-3 or TRBV12-4 and TRBJ1-5, with unresolved D. Between the trimmed V and J ends, which lost 5 bases and 9 bases, there was a span of 8 bases. The CDR3 spans 11 residues. The CDR3 loop reads CASSELGPQHF. For the CDR3, the DNA is TGTGCCAGCAGTGAGCTAGGGCCCCAGCATTTT.

The chain joins TRBV28 to TRBJ2-7; TRBD2 aligns across 12 bases. Unmatched junction bases numbered 11, after V lost 6 bases and J lost 2 bases. This CDR3 comprises 17 residues. CDR1 is MDHEN and CDR2 is SYDVKM in the germline V gene. CDR3 protein: CASSSTSSGRAAYEQYF. The CDR3 DNA reads as TGTGCCAGCAGCTCCACTTCTAGCGGGAGGGCTGCCTACGAGCAGTACTTC.

The CDR3 reads CASSGRVSGSGYTF. In DNA form, the CDR3 reads TGTGCCAGCAGTGGGAGGGTTTCAGGCTCTGGCTACACCTTC. The rearrangement links TRBV2 to TRBJ1-2, with D unclear. The CDR3 loop spans 14 amino acids. Between the trimmed V and J ends, which lost 4 bases and 7 bases, there was a span of 16 bases. Germline CDR1 reads SNHLY; CDR2 reads FYNNEI.

This rearrangement joins TRBV3-1 (or the pseudogene TRBV3-2) to TRBJ2-3; D is unresolved. Germline assignment: CDR1 LGHDT and CDR2 YNNKEL (reference sequence). V was clipped by 1 base and J by 3 bases, with 2 bases between them. The CDR3 runs to 12 residues. CDR3 nucleotides: TGTGCCAGCAGCCAAGCGACAGATACGCAGTATTTT. It yields the protein CASSQATDTQYF.

The chain combines TRBV6-6 with TRBJ1-5; the D gene is possibly TRBD1 (5 bases). Trimming shortened V by 7 bases and J by 3 bases, and 7 bases separated the two germline ends. The germline gives CDR1 MNHNY, CDR2 SVGAGI (reference sequence). The CDR3 covers 12 residues. CDR3 sequence reads: CASNRPNQPQHF. The CDR3 nucleotides are TGTGCCAGCAACAGGCCCAATCAGCCCCAGCATTTT.

CDR3 sequence (DNA): TGTGCCAGCAGTTACTGGCGAGGCGGCTACACCTTC. Protein product: CASSYWRGGYTF. This chain uses TRBV6-5 with TRBJ1-2, with no clear D. CDR1 and CDR2 (germline): MNHEY, SVGAGI. This CDR3 comprises 12 residues. V was cut by 1 base and J by 8 bases, with 8 bases left in between.

This clone was seen more than once but under ten times. V and J are TRBV18 and TRBJ2-5; no firm D call. The CDR3 totals 13 residues. V lost 3 bases to trimming and J lost 0 bases, with 5 bases between them. Germline V lookup: CDR1 KGHSH, CDR2 LQKENI. Written as DNA, the CDR3 is TGTGCCAGCTCACCCTCCTACCAAGAGACCCAGTACTTC. Protein: CASSPSYQETQYF.

This clone was counted once. The genes are TRBV7-9 and TRBJ2-5, with 7 nucleotides matching TRBD1. The V gene end was trimmed by 2 bases and the J gene end by 5 bases; junction bases not matched to a gene: 5. Germline-derived CDR1 and CDR2 are SEHNR and FQNEAQ (reference sequence). This CDR3 is 14 amino acids long. The CDR3: CASSLSQGSETQYF. The CDR3 nucleotides read TGTGCCAGCAGCTTATCACAGGGGTCGGAGACCCAGTACTTC. Supplemented by reference TRBV7-9 and TRBJ2-5, the full variable domain reads DTGVSQNPRHKITKRGQNVTFRCDPISEHNRLYWYRQTLGQGPEFLTYFQNEAQLEKSRLLSDRFSAERPKGSFSTLEIQRTEQGDSAMYLCASSLSQGSETQYFGPGTRLLVL.

This clone has only one observation. The gene calls are TRBV6-5 and TRBJ1-1; possibly TRBD1 for D (5 bases). In germline, CDR1 is MNHEY, CDR2 SVGAGI. The CDR3 length is 11 residues. This CDR3 is CGAGSVTEAFF. CDR3 sequence (DNA): TGTGGAGCAGGGTCCGTGACTGAAGCTTTCTTT.

CDR3 amino acids: CASRGTGGTYEQYF. As DNA, the CDR3 is TGCGCCAGCAGGGGGACAGGGGGTACCTACGAGCAGTACTTC. This chain connects TRBV5-1 to TRBJ2-7; 11 bases align to TRBD1. Germline V gene lookup returns CDR1 SGHRS and CDR2 YFSETQ. The CDR3 loop spans 14 amino acids. V trimming: 5 bases; J trimming: 2 bases; junction bases outside the gene matches: 3.

The chain joins TRBV9 to TRBJ1-4, with 8 bases that match TRBD1. This CDR3 has 15 amino acids. J gave up 5 bases and V 3 bases, and 6 bases lay outside the gene matches. Looked up from germline, CDR1 is SGDLS and CDR2 is YYNGEE. The CDR3 sequence: CASSDRTGLNEKLFF. The CDR3 bases are TGTGCCAGCAGCGACAGGACAGGGTTGAATGAAAAACTGTTTTTT.

The rearrangement uses TRBV9 and TRBJ2-7; 9 nucleotides agree with TRBD2. Trimming removed 4 bases from V and 1 base from J; junction bases left unmatched: 3. CDR1 is SGDLS, CDR2 YYNGEE, per germline. The CDR3 is 14 residues long. The CDR3 nucleotides read TGTGCCAGCAGCCGGACTAGCGAATCCTACGAGCAGTACTTC. This translates into CASSRTSESYEQYF.

This chain links TRBV6-5 with TRBJ2-7, with TRBD1 matching over 12 bases. The CDR3 contains 14 residues. Germline CDR1 reads MNHEY; CDR2 reads SVGAGI. The trim removed 5 bases at V and 6 bases at J, leaving 5 bases unmatched. The CDR3 nucleotides read TGTGCCAGCAGTACGGGACAGGGGGCGTCCGAGCAGTACTTC. Translated: CASSTGQGASEQYF.

This clone has just one count. The rearrangement joins TRBV14 to TRBJ2-4; 7 nucleotides align to TRBD2. Germline CDR1 SGHDN, CDR2 FVKESK. V gave up 4 bases and J gave up 6 bases; unmatched junction bases: 9. The CDR3 sequence is 15 residues long. This CDR3 is CASSLLTGGGNIQYF. The CDR3 DNA sequence: TGTGCCAGCAGCCTTCTTACGGGCGGGGGAAACATTCAGTACTTC.